Presented here are 14 T cell receptor beta chains from one specimen sequenced in a study of blood T cell repertoires in COVID-19. The assay was immunoSEQ multiplex PCR, and TCRdb's table has in-frame clones only and misses some. The sample includes more than 250,000 clones, around 90% of them seen just once. Sequencing was done on a sample of peripheral blood. All receptors come from a man between 50 and 59 years old with active or convalescent COVID-19.

The J gene is TRBJ1-2, the V gene TRBV19; perhaps TRBD1 as D (5 bases). CDR1 and CDR2 (germline): LNHDA, SQIVND (reference sequence). The V gene lost 6 bases and the J gene lost 8 bases, with 16 bases spanning the gap. This CDR3 spans 13 amino acids. The CDR3 coding sequence is TGTGCCAGTAGGGGGACTGGGGACGGCGGCTACACCTTC. Residues: CASRGTGDGGYTF. The complete variable domain, with remaining parts taken from reference TRBV19 and TRBJ1-2, reads DGGITQSPKYLFRKEGQNVTLSCEQNLNHDAMYWYRQDPGQGLRLIYYSQIVNDFQKGDIAEGYSVSREKKESFPLTVTSAQKNPTAFYLCASRGTGDGGYTFGSGTRLTVV.

The chain has TRBV19 and TRBJ2-5; 7 nucleotides match TRBD1. Trimming took 5 bases from V and 5 from J; bases not matched to a gene: 11. This CDR3 is built from 15 residues. The V gene's germline CDR1 is LNHDA and CDR2 SQIVND (reference sequence). This CDR3 is CASSPGDSLGETQYF. The CDR3 region has the DNA TGTGCCAGTAGTCCTGGGGACAGTCTAGGGGAGACCCAGTACTTC.

This clone was found once. The rearrangement joins TRBV12-3 or TRBV12-4 to TRBJ1-1; D may be TRBD1 (6 bases). CDR3 length: 12 residues. V gave up 6 bases and J gave up 10 bases, with 15 bases separating them. CDR3 amino acids: CASSPGTGRAFF. CDR3 bases: TGTGCCAGCAGCCCCGGTACAGGGAGAGCTTTCTTT.

The chain uses TRBV6-5 and TRBJ2-7; 7 bases fit TRBD2. V was pared by 3 bases and J by 2 bases, with 7 bases of the junction left unmatched. The CDR3 has 15 amino acids. The germline CDR1 and CDR2 sequences are MNHEY and SVGAGI. The CDR3 region has the DNA TGTGCCAGCAGTTATTCGGCTAGCGGTACCTACGAGCAGTACTTC. Protein sequence: CASSYSASGTYEQYF.

The sample holds one count of this clone. The V call is TRBV4-3, the J call TRBJ1-1, with TRBD1 matching 7 bases. Germline V gene lookup returns CDR1 LGHNA and CDR2 YSLEER. CDR3 size: 17 residues. V lost 3 bases and J lost 4; bases outside the gene matches: 14. Written as DNA, the CDR3 is TGCGCCAGCAGCCAGAGCTTGACAGGGAATAGAGGCACTGAAGCTTTCTTT. Protein product: CASSQSLTGNRGTEAFF.

Concerning this clone itself: This CDR3 is also generated by other DNA sequences in the sample. The chain carries TRBV7-8 and TRBJ2-7, with D tentatively TRBD1 (6 bases). The length of the CDR3 is 13 residues. V dropped 4 bases and J dropped 0 bases, with 7 bases sitting between them. Germline CDR1 and CDR2: SGHVS and FQNEAQ. DNA for the CDR3: TGTGCCAGCAGCTCGACAGGCTCCTACGAGCAGTACTTC. The encoded protein is CASSSTGSYEQYF.

This clone was observed once. The chain joins TRBV24-1 to TRBJ1-1; D call uncertain. Per the germline V gene, CDR1 is KGHDR and CDR2 is SFDVKD. The CDR3 consists of 15 residues. V shed 4 bases and J shed 2 bases, with 13 bases lying between them. The CDR3 loop is CATSESSTGNTEAFF. The DNA of the CDR3 is TGTGCCACCAGTGAATCTTCGACGGGAAACACTGAAGCTTTCTTT.

This rearrangement joins TRBV2 to TRBJ1-1; D is possibly TRBD1 (6 bases). The length of the CDR3 is 15 residues. Germline CDR1 SNHLY, CDR2 FYNNEI. The V gene lost 7 bases and the J gene lost 0 bases, with 15 bases spanning the gap. The CDR3 bases are TGTGCCAGCATAAGGGACATCTCCATGAACACTGAAGCTTTCTTT. Residues: CASIRDISMNTEAFF. Full variable domain (outside the CDR3, taken from reference TRBV2 and TRBJ1-1): EPEVTQTPSHQVTQMGQEVILRCVPISNHLYFYWYRQILGQKVEFLVSFYNNEISEKSEIFDDQFSVERPDGSNFTLKIRSTKLEDSAMYFCASIRDISMNTEAFFGQGTRLTVV.

The CDR3 sequence is CASSVVTDTEAFF. The CDR3 DNA follows: TGTGCCAGCAGCGTAGTTACAGACACTGAAGCTTTCTTT. This chain connects TRBV9 to TRBJ1-1; D gene uncertain. CDR1 is SGDLS and CDR2 is YYNGEE in the germline V gene. The germline V and J ends were trimmed by 0 bases and 3 bases, with 6 bases remaining between them. CDR3 size: 13 residues.

This clone was counted a few times. The chain uses TRBV5-4 and TRBJ2-1, with 7 bases aligning to TRBD2. The CDR3 has 15 residues. The V segment lost 1 base and the J segment 5 bases; nucleotides outside the gene matches: 6. CDR1 is SGHNT and CDR2 is YYREEE in the germline V gene (reference sequence). CDR3 region: CASSLRLAENNEQFF. CDR3 in DNA: TGTGCCAGCAGCTTGCGCCTAGCGGAGAACAATGAGCAGTTCTTC.

In this sample, this clone turned up once. The chain has TRBV5-4 and TRBJ2-7, with TRBD2 matching over 10 bases. There are 15 residues in the CDR3. Trimming took 0 bases from V and 0 from J; bases not matched to a gene: 0. In germline, CDR1 is SGHNT, CDR2 YYREEE (reference sequence). CDR3 bases: TGTGCCAGCAGCTTGGCTAGCGGGAGCTCCTACGAGCAGTACTTC. This sequence encodes CASSLASGSSYEQYF.

V usage is TRBV6-2 or TRBV6-3 and J usage is TRBJ2-3, with 11 bases that match TRBD2. The CDR3 spans 16 residues. Germline CDR1 MNHEY, CDR2 SVGEGT. V gave up 5 bases and J gave up 3 bases; unmatched junction bases: 7. The CDR3, as DNA: TGTGCCAGCAGTGCCCATAGCGGGGGGGTGACAGATACGCAGTATTTT. It is translated as CASSAHSGGVTDTQYF.

Only one count was recorded for this clone. The chain has TRBV29-1 and TRBJ1-2; 7 bases agree with TRBD1. CDR3 size: 15 residues. V trimming: 4 bases; J trimming: 2 bases; junction bases outside the gene matches: 10. The germline CDR1 and CDR2 sequences are SQVTM and ANQGSEA. The DNA for the CDR3 is TGCAGCGTTGGGGTTACAGGGGAGGCAAACTATGGCTACACCTTC. This sequence encodes CSVGVTGEANYGYTF. The entire variable domain, with the rest obtained from reference TRBV29-1 and TRBJ1-2, is as follows: SAVISQKPSRDICQRGTSLTIQCQVDSQVTMMFWYRQQPGQSLTLIATANQGSEATYESGFVIDKFPISRPNLTFSTLTVSNMSPEDSSIYLCSVGVTGEANYGYTFGSGTRLTVV.

The gene calls are TRBV11-1 and TRBJ2-5, with 12 bases that match TRBD1. Unmatched junction bases numbered 5, after V lost 5 bases and J lost 4 bases. Germline lookup yields CDR1 SGHAT and CDR2 FQDESV (reference sequence). The CDR3 is made up of 15 amino acids. CDR3 DNA sequence: TGTGCCAGCAGCGTGGGACAGGGGGCTCTAGAGACCCAGTACTTC. This encodes CASSVGQGALETQYF.